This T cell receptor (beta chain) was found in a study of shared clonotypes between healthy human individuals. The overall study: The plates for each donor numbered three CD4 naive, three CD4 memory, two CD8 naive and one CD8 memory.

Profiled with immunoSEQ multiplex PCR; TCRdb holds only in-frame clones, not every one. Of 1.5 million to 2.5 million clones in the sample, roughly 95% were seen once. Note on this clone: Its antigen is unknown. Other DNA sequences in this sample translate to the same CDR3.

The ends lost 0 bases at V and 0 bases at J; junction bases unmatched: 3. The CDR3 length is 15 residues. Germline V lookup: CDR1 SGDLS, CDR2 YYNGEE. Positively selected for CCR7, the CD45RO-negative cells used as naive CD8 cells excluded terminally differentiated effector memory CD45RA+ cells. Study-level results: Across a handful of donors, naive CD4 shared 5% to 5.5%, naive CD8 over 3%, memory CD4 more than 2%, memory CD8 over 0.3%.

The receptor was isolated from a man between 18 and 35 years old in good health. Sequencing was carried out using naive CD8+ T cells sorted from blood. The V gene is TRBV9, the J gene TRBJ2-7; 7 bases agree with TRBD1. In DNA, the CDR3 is TGTGCCAGCAGCGTAGATGGGACAGTCTCCTACGAGCAGTACTTC. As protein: CASSVDGTVSYEQYF.